The 20 T cell receptor beta chains given below trace back to one sample, sequenced in a study of blood T cell repertoires in COVID-19. Repertoires were generated with immunoSEQ multiplex PCR, while TCRdb's copy carries only in-frame clones and drops some. This repertoire shows about 190,000 clones, about 88% found once; its top ten account for around 5.9%. Sequencing was performed on peripheral blood. Source of these receptors: a woman between 35 and 50 years old who had recovered from COVID-19.

Here the CDR3 reads CATRDRGSQPQHF. The CDR3 DNA sequence: TGTGCCACCAGAGACAGGGGAAGCCAGCCCCAGCATTTT. This chain joins TRBV19 and TRBJ1-5; 8 nucleotides agree with TRBD1. The CDR3 runs 13 residues. V trimming: 10 bases; J trimming: 7 bases; junction bases outside the gene matches: 9. Germline lookup yields CDR1 LNHDA and CDR2 SQIVND (reference sequence).

The J gene is TRBJ1-5, the V gene TRBV15; the D is unclear. The CDR3 totals 15 residues. Germline loops: CDR1 LNHNV, CDR2 YYDKDF (reference sequence). Deletions cut 0 bases from V and 7 bases from J, with 13 bases between. The DNA for the CDR3 is TGTGCCACCAGCAGAGATCTCGGGTCTGGGCAGCCCCAGCATTTT. It translates to CATSRDLGSGQPQHF.

The gene calls are TRBV5-6 and TRBJ1-6, with D perhaps matching TRBD1 (5 bases). The CDR3 contains 13 residues. The V end was cut by 3 bases, the J end by 5 bases, with 6 bases between. Germline assignment: CDR1 SGHDT and CDR2 YYEEEE. The CDR3 is CASSWGDNSPLHF. The DNA for the CDR3 is TGTGCCAGCAGCTGGGGCGATAATTCACCCCTCCACTTT.

The rearrangement uses TRBV5-1 and TRBJ1-1; D is unresolved. Germline CDR1 SGHRS, CDR2 YFSETQ. Trimming left V 0 bases short and J 5 bases short, with 5 bases between. The CDR3 has 12 amino acids. CDR3 in amino acids: CASSLERTEAFF. DNA for the CDR3: TGCGCCAGCAGCTTGGAGAGGACTGAAGCTTTCTTT.

CDR3 bases: TGTGCCAGCAGCTTAGCGGGACAGTCAACAGATACGCAGTATTTT. It encodes CASSLAGQSTDTQYF. This chain joins TRBV7-2 and TRBJ2-3; 7 positions agree with TRBD1. V lost 0 bases, J lost 3 bases, and 3 bases stayed unmatched. Germline values: CDR1 SGHTA, CDR2 FQGNSA. This CDR3 is built from 15 residues.

This chain joins TRBV6-5 and TRBJ1-2, with D tentatively TRBD1 (6 bases). The V gene lost 5 bases and the J gene lost 3 bases, with 10 bases spanning the gap. CDR1 MNHEY and CDR2 SVGAGI come from the germline V gene. This CDR3 is built from 13 residues. The CDR3 nucleotides are TGTGCCAGCAGTCTGCAGGGGCACTATGGCTACACCTTC. It specifies CASSLQGHYGYTF.

V usage is TRBV4-3 and J usage is TRBJ1-2; D call uncertain. Trimming cost V 3 bases and J 4 bases, with 21 bases left between them. The CDR3 totals 17 residues. Germline V gives CDR1 LGHNA, CDR2 YSLEER. The CDR3 DNA sequence: TGCGCCAGCAGCCAGGATAGAGGGCCCGCTCCCCTCTATGGCTACACCTTC. Protein sequence: CASSQDRGPAPLYGYTF.

The chain employs TRBV7-9 and TRBJ2-5; D is ambiguous. Germline CDR1 and CDR2: SEHNR and FQNEAQ (reference sequence). CDR3 size: 13 residues. Deletions cut 2 bases from V and 5 bases from J, with 9 bases between. CDR3 nucleotide sequence: TGTGCCAGCAGCTTAACCTCGAGGGAGACCCAGTACTTC. Protein sequence: CASSLTSRETQYF.

This clone was picked up one time. The CDR3 here is CASSLPAAGTGYLVGEQYF. The CDR3 DNA follows: TGTGCCAGCAGTTTACCCGCCGCTGGGACAGGGTATCTCGTCGGCGAGCAGTACTTC. V gene TRBV28 combines with J gene TRBJ2-7, with 9 bases aligning to TRBD1. Trimming cost V 2 bases and J 6 bases; bases outside gene matches: 20. The length of the CDR3 is 19 residues. CDR1 MDHEN and CDR2 SYDVKM come from the germline V gene.

The CDR3 reads CASGLGGDNQPQHF. The CDR3 DNA follows: TGCGCCAGCGGCCTAGGGGGCGACAATCAGCCCCAGCATTTT. The chain couples TRBV5-1 to TRBJ1-5, with 7 bases that match TRBD1. Germline V lookup: CDR1 SGHRS, CDR2 YFSETQ. The CDR3 has 14 amino acids. V was pared by 7 bases and J by 3 bases, with 7 bases of the junction left unmatched.

The chain recombines TRBV5-1 with TRBJ2-1; 7 nucleotides agree with TRBD1. Germline V gives CDR1 SGHRS, CDR2 YFSETQ. The CDR3 loop spans 13 amino acids. J lost 9 bases, V lost 2 bases, and 5 bases had no gene match. The CDR3 region is CASSFEGAVEQFF. As DNA, the CDR3 is TGCGCCAGCAGCTTTGAGGGGGCCGTTGAGCAGTTCTTC.

J is TRBJ2-7 and V is TRBV4-2, with D possibly TRBD1 on 5 matching bases. From germline, CDR1 is LGHNA and CDR2 YNFKEQ. V gave up 0 bases and J gave up 0 bases, with 15 bases separating them. The CDR3 extends over 17 amino acids. CDR3 DNA sequence: TGTGCCAGCAGCCAAGATGGGTTCGGCAGGGACTCCTACGAGCAGTACTTC. This encodes CASSQDGFGRDSYEQYF.

The chain is built from TRBV24-1 and TRBJ2-1; D gene ambiguous. The CDR3 totals 15 residues. CDR1 is KGHDR and CDR2 is SFDVKD in the germline V gene. Trimming pared 0 bases from V and 4 bases from J, leaving 9 bases between. The CDR3 spells CATSDLRSNYNEQFF. CDR3 DNA sequence: TGTGCCACCAGTGATTTGCGGAGCAATTACAATGAGCAGTTCTTC.

Only one count was recorded for this clone. The chain combines TRBV18 with TRBJ2-7; D gene ambiguous. This CDR3 is 15 amino acids long. V was trimmed by 0 bases and J by 2 bases, leaving 11 bases between them. In germline, CDR1 is KGHSH, CDR2 LQKENI. The CDR3 reads CASSPPVTATYEQYF. CDR3 DNA sequence: TGTGCCAGCTCACCACCGGTTACAGCAACCTACGAGCAGTACTTC.

This chain links TRBV3-1 (or the pseudogene TRBV3-2) with TRBJ1-6, with 9 nucleotides matching TRBD1. Trimming took 7 bases from V and 8 from J; bases not matched to a gene: 3. Germline V lookup: CDR1 LGHDT, CDR2 YNNKEL (reference sequence). The CDR3 is 13 amino acids. DNA for the CDR3: TGTGCCAGCAACCGGGACAGGGATTCACCCCTCCACTTT. It codes for CASNRDRDSPLHF.

The rearrangement joins TRBV6-5 to TRBJ1-2; D may be TRBD1 (5 bases). The CDR3 runs to 15 residues. Trimming took 1 base from V and 3 from J, leaving 12 bases between them. The germline V gene encodes CDR1 MNHEY and CDR2 SVGAGI. The CDR3 sequence: CASSYWIGADYGYTF. The CDR3 DNA follows: TGTGCCAGCAGTTACTGGATAGGGGCAGACTATGGCTACACCTTC.

The chain carries TRBV11-1 and TRBJ2-1; 10 bases map to TRBD1. The CDR3 sequence is 14 residues long. J lost 9 bases, V lost 5 bases, and 7 bases had no gene match. Looked up from germline, CDR1 is SGHAT and CDR2 is FQDESV (reference sequence). CDR3: CASSGGTGVVEQFF. The CDR3 DNA reads as TGTGCCAGCAGCGGAGGGACAGGGGTCGTTGAGCAGTTCTTC.

The chain joins TRBV29-1 to TRBJ1-1; D unresolved. This CDR3 is 13 amino acids long. V lost 4 bases to trimming and J lost 0 bases, with 9 bases between them. The germline V gene encodes CDR1 SQVTM and CDR2 ANQGSEA. The CDR3 coding sequence is TGCAGCGTTGTTGAGGGCCTGAACACTGAAGCTTTCTTT. Residues: CSVVEGLNTEAFF.

The gene calls are TRBV19 and TRBJ2-1; D perhaps matches TRBD2 (6 bases). The CDR3 sequence is 13 residues long. Germline CDR1 LNHDA, CDR2 SQIVND (reference sequence). V gave up 3 bases and J gave up 7 bases, with 10 bases separating them. The CDR3, as DNA: TGTGCCAGTAGTATCTCCGGACTAAATGAGCAGTTCTTC. This encodes CASSISGLNEQFF.

The chain combines TRBV10-3 with TRBJ1-1, with D possibly TRBD1 on 6 matching bases. The CDR3 is made up of 15 amino acids. Germline V gene data show CDR1 as ENHRY and CDR2 as SYGVKD. V lost 6 bases and J 4 bases, leaving 18 bases between the germline ends. The CDR3 region is CAIRPDTQGSTEAFF. The CDR3 bases are TGTGCCATCAGACCCGATACACAGGGTAGCACTGAAGCTTTCTTT.